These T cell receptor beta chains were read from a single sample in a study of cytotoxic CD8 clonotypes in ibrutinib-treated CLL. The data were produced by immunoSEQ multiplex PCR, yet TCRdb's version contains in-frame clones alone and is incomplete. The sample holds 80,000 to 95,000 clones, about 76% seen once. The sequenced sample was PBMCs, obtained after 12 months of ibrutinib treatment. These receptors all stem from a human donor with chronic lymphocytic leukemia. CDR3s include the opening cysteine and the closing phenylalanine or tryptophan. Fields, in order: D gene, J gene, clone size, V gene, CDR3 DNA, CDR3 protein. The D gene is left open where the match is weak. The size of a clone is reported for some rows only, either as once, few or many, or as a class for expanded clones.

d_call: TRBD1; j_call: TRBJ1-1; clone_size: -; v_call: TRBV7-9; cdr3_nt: TGTGCCAGCAGCCAGGGGGGGACTGAAGCTTTCTTT; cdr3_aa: CASSQGGTEAFF
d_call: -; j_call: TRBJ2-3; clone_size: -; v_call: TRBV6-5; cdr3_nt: TGTGCCAGCAGTTACGGGAGTGGGGATACGCAGTATTTT; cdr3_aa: CASSYGSGDTQYF
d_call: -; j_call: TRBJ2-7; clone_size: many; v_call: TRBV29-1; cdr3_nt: TGCAGCGTTGCTTGGGGTGCGGGTGGGCAGTACTTC; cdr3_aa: CSVAWGAGGQYF
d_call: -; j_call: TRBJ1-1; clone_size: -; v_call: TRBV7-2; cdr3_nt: TGTGCCAGCAGCACAGGGCAGGTGACTGAAGCTTTCTTT; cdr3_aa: CASSTGQVTEAFF
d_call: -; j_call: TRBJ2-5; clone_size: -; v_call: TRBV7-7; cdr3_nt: TGTGCCAGCAGCGCGGACAGACAAGAGACCCAGTACTTC; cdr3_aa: CASSADRQETQYF
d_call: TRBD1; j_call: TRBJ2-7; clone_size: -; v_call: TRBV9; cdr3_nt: TGTGCCAGCAGCCCCCGTCGCGGGACAGGGGCTTACGAGCAGTACTTC; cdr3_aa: CASSPRRGTGAYEQYF
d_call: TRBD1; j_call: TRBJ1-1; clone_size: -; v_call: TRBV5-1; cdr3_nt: TGCGCCAGCAGCCCGGACAGGGTGAACACTGAAGCTTTCTTT; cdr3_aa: CASSPDRVNTEAFF
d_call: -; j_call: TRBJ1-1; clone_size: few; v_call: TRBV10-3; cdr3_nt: TGTGCCGCCGGAGTTCAGAACACTGAAGCTTTCTTT; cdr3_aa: CAAGVQNTEAFF
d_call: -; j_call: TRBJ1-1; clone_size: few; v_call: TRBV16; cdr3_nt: TGTGCCAGCAGCCAATTCGCCCAGCTCGCTTTCTTT; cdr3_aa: CASSQFAQLAFF
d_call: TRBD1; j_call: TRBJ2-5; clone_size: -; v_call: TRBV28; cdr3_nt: TGTGCCAGCAGACCGGGACAGGGAACAAAGACCCAGTACTTC; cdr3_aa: CASRPGQGTKTQYF
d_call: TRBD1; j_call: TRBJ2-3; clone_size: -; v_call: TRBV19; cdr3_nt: TGTGCCAGTAGCGGACAGGGCGGGGATACGCAGTATTTT; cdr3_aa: CASSGQGGDTQYF
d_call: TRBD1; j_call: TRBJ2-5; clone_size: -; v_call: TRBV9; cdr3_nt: TGTGCCAGCAGCCACAGGGGGCTCGAAGAGACCCAGTACTTC; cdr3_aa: CASSHRGLEETQYF
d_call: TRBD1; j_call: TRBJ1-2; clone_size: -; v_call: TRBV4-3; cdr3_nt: TGCGCCAGCAGCCAGGACGGGACAGACAATAGGGGCTACACCTTC; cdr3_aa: CASSQDGTDNRGYTF
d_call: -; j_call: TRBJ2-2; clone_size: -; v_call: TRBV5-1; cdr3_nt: TGCGCCAGCAGCCCCGGTACGGGGCCGACCGGGGAGCTGTTTTTT; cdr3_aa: CASSPGTGPTGELFF
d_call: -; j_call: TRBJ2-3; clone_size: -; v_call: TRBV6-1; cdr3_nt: TGTGCCAGCAGAGGAAGCACAGATACGCAGTATTTT; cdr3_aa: CASRGSTDTQYF
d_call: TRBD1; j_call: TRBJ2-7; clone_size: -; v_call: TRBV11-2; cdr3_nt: TGTGCCAGCAGCTTAGGGGGGACAGGGGTTATGGAGCAGTACTTC; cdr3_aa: CASSLGGTGVMEQYF
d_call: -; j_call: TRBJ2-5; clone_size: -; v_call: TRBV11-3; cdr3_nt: TGTGCCAGCAGCTTAGTAGGCCAAGAGACCCAGTACTTC; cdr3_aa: CASSLVGQETQYF
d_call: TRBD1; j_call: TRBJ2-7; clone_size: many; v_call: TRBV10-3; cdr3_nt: TGTGCCATCAGAGAGGGACAGGGGATTGGGGAGCAGTACTTC; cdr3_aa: CAIREGQGIGEQYF
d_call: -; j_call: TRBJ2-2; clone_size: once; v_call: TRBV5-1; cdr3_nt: TGCGCCAGCAGCTTGGCAGGAGGTGACACCGGGGAGCTGTTTTTT; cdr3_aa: CASSLAGGDTGELFF
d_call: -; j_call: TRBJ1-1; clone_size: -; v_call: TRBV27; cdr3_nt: TGTGCCAGTTCCGGGGGCCGGGGAACTGAAGCTTTCTTT; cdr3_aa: CASSGGRGTEAFF
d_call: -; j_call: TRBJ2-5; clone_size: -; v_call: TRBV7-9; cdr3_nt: TGTGCCAGCGAGCCGGGGGAGTTCTGGGAGACCCAGTACTTC; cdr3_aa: CASEPGEFWETQYF
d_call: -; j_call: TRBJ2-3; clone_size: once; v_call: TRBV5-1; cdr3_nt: TGCGCCAGCAGCTTATCCGGGACGGCAGATACGCAGTATTTT; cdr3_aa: CASSLSGTADTQYF
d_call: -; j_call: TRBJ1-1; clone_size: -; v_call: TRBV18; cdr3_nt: TGTGCCAGCTCACCGATCGAGGACACTGAAGCTTTCTTT; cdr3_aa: CASSPIEDTEAFF
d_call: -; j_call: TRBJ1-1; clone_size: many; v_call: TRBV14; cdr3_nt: TGTGCCAGCAGCCAAGTTGAGCCCCAGGGATTCGTCAACACTGAAGCTTTCTTT; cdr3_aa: CASSQVEPQGFVNTEAFF
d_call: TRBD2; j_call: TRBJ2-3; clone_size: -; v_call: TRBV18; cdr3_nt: TGTGCCAGCTCTACTAGCGGGAGTAGGGCAGATACGCAGTATTTT; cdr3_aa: CASSTSGSRADTQYF
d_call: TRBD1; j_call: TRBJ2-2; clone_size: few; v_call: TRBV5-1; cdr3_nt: TGCGCCAGCAGCTTGGCGGACAGGGGCGGGACCGGGGAGCTGTTTTTT; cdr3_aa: CASSLADRGGTGELFF
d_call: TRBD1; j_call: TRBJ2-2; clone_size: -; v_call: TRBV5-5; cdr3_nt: TGTGCCAGCAGCGCCGTGGGACAGGGTGGCGGGGAGCTGTTTTTT; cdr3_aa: CASSAVGQGGGELFF
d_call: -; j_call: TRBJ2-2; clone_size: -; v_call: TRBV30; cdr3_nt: TGTGCCTGGAGTGTCGGGGTAGCCGGCGGGGAGCTGTTTTTT; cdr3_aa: CAWSVGVAGGELFF
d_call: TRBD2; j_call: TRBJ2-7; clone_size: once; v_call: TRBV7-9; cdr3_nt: TGTGCCAGCAGCCTGGGGAGCGGGGGCCCCTACGAGCAGTACTTC; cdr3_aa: CASSLGSGGPYEQYF
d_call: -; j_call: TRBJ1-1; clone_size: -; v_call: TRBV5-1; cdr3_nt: TGCGCCAGCAGCTTGGGTGACACTGAAGCTTTCTTT; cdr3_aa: CASSLGDTEAFF
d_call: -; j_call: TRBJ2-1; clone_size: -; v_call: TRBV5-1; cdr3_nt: TGCGCCAGCGGCAGGGGGGCAGGGGAGCAGTTCTTC; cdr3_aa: CASGRGAGEQFF
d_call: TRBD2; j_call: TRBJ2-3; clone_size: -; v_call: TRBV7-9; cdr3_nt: TGTGCCAGCATCGGGGGGGCTGGAGATACGCAGTATTTT; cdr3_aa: CASIGGAGDTQYF
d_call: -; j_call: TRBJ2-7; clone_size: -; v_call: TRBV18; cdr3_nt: TGTGCCAGCTCCCCGGGGCACGGCGGCTCCTACGAGCAGTACTTC; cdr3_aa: CASSPGHGGSYEQYF
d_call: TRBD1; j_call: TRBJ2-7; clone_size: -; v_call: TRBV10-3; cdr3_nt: TGTGCCATCAGTCGAGGACAGGACTCCTACGAGCAGTACTTC; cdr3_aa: CAISRGQDSYEQYF
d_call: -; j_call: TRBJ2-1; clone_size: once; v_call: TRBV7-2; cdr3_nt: TGTGCCAGCAGCTTAGACGGTCTTGATGAGCAGTTCTTC; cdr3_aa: CASSLDGLDEQFF
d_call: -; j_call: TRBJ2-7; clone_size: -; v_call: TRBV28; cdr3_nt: TGTGCCAGCAGTTTCCACCCCGGACAGCCGCCATCCTACGAGCAGTACTTC; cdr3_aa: CASSFHPGQPPSYEQYF
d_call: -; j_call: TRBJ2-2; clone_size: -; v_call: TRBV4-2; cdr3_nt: TGTGCCAGCAGCCACGAAACGCAGGGGAAAGATTCCGGGGAGCTGTTTTTT; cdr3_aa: CASSHETQGKDSGELFF
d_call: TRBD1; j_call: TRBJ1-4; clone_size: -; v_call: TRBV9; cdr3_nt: TGTGCCAGCAGCCCGGACAGGGTGGTGGAAAAACTGTTTTTT; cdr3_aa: CASSPDRVVEKLFF
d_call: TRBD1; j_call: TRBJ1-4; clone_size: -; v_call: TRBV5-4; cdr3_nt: TGTGCCAGCAGCAACGGACAGGGGAGTAATGAAAAACTGTTTTTT; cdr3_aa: CASSNGQGSNEKLFF
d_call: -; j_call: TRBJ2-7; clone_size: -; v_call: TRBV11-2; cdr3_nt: TGTGCCAGCAGCCTGGGGGGCAACGAGCAGTACTTC; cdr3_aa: CASSLGGNEQYF
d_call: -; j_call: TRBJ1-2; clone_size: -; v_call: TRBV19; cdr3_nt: TGTGCCAGTAGTATATCCCTCGGATACTATGGCTACACCTTC; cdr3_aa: CASSISLGYYGYTF
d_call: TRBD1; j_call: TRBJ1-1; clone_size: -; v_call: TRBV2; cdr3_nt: TGTGCCAGCGAAAGACAGGGGGCGTACACTGAAGCTTTCTTT; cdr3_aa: CASERQGAYTEAFF
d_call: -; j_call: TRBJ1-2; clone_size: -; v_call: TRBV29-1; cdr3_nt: TGCAGCGTTGAAAGAACTCTCTTC; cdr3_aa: CSVERTLF
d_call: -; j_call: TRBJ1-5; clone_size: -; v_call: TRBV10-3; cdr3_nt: TGTGCCATCAGTGAGTTTGGGGGAGCCAATTTCTATCAGCCCCAGCATTTT; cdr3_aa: CAISEFGGANFYQPQHF
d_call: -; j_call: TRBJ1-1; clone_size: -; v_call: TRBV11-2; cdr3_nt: TGTGCCAGCAGCCCGCCAAGGGACTTGAACACTGAAGCTTTCTTT; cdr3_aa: CASSPPRDLNTEAFF
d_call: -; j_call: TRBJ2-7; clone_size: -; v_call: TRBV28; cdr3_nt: TGTGCCAGCAGTTCCAGGGGGGGCCCTCCCTACGAGCAGTACTTC; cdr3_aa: CASSSRGGPPYEQYF
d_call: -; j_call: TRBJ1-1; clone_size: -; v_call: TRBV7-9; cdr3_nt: TGTGCCAGCAGCTTAATTGGGTCAGGGGCCCCGAGGGAGGGAGCTTTCTTT; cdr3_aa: CASSLIGSGAPREGAFF
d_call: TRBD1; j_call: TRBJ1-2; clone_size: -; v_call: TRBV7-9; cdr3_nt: TGTGCCAGCAGCTTAGCCACGGGACAGCTCAACTATGGCTACACCTTC; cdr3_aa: CASSLATGQLNYGYTF
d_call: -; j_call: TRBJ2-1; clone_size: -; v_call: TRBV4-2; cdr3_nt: TGTGCCAGCAGCCAAGATGGTCGCAGAAGCTCCTACAATGAGCAGTTCTTC; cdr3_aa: CASSQDGRRSSYNEQFF
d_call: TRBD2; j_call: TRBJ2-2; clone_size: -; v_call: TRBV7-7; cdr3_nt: TGTGCCACTCAAGCGGGAACCACCGGGGAGCTGTTTTTT; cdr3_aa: CATQAGTTGELFF